A single sample gave rise to the 20 T cell receptor beta chains below, sequenced in a study of shared clonotypes between healthy human individuals. The repertoire was sequenced with immunoSEQ multiplex PCR; TCRdb's copy has only in-frame clones and lacks some. The sample lists around 510,000 clones; roughly 95% were seen once. Sample: naive CD4+ T cells sorted from blood. Regarding subset: CD45RA+ positively selected. These receptors all stem from a woman aged 30 to 39 in good health.

The rearrangement links TRBV11-2 to TRBJ2-1, with D perhaps matching TRBD2 (6 bases). There are 16 residues in the CDR3. Per germline, CDR1 SGHAT and CDR2 FQNNGV. Trimming removed 4 bases from V and 4 bases from J, with 17 bases in between. CDR3 amino acids: CASSSARGRGYNEQFF. CDR3 nucleotide sequence: TGTGCCAGCAGCTCCGCCCGGGGGAGAGGGTACAATGAGCAGTTCTTC.

For this clone: Other DNA sequences of this sample code for an identical CDR3. This sequence joins TRBV28 and TRBJ1-5, with D possibly being TRBD1 (6 bases). The ends were cut back, 5 bases at V and 6 bases at J, with 8 bases in the middle. This CDR3 has 12 residues. The germline V gene encodes CDR1 MDHEN and CDR2 SYDVKM. The CDR3 loop reads CASSLGGQPQHF. The CDR3 region has the DNA TGTGCCAGCAGTCTAGGGGGTCAGCCCCAGCATTTT.

The CDR3 coding sequence is TGTGCCAGCTCACCATTCCTAAGGGCTGATACGCAGTATTTT. Amino acid sequence: CASSPFLRADTQYF. This chain connects TRBV18 to TRBJ2-3; D remains ambiguous. Germline V gene lookup returns CDR1 KGHSH and CDR2 LQKENI. The CDR3 covers 14 residues. Trimming removed 2 bases from V and 6 bases from J, with 12 bases in between.

The CDR3 region is CASSKIAGEAPETQYF. CDR3 nucleotides: TGTGCCAGCAGCAAGATAGCGGGAGAAGCCCCAGAGACCCAGTACTTC. The rearrangement uses TRBV13 and TRBJ2-5, with TRBD2 identical over 9 bases. Trimming took 5 bases from V and 4 from J; bases not matched to a gene: 11. The CDR3 runs 16 residues. Germline CDR1 PRHDT, CDR2 FYEKMQ (reference sequence).

The V call is TRBV19, the J call TRBJ1-2; TRBD1 matches at 8 bases. Germline loops: CDR1 LNHDA, CDR2 SQIVND (reference sequence). Losses at the gene ends were 7 bases for V and 8 bases for J; bases not matched to a gene: 12. The CDR3 contains 14 residues. CDR3 in DNA: TGTGCCAGTATGTGGACAGGGACGGAAGGAGGCTACACCTTC. Protein sequence: CASMWTGTEGGYTF.

This clone was counted a single time. This chain connects TRBV7-2 to TRBJ1-1, with D unresolved. Per the germline V gene, CDR1 is SGHTA and CDR2 is FQGNSA. CDR3 length equals 15 residues. V was pared by 5 bases and J by 4 bases, with 17 bases between. The CDR3 DNA follows: TGTGCCAGCAGCCGCAAAACGGCCGGGAGCACTGAAGCTTTCTTT. This encodes CASSRKTAGSTEAFF.

The genes are TRBV27 and TRBJ2-1, with 13 bases that match TRBD2. Germline V gene sequence: CDR1 MNHEY, CDR2 SMNVEV (reference sequence). The CDR3 is 17 amino acids. V lost 2 bases and J lost 9; bases outside the gene matches: 10. The CDR3 here is CASSLAETSGRGPEQFF. CDR3 DNA sequence: TGTGCCAGCAGTTTAGCCGAAACTAGCGGGAGGGGCCCTGAGCAGTTCTTC.

Of note for this clone: The junction shows a germline mismatch at one end, possibly a read error. The CDR3 region has the DNA TGTGCCAGTAGTATTGGGGCGGGAACGAACTCCGGGGAGCTGTTTTTT. Encoded protein: CASSIGAGTNSGELFF. This chain joins TRBV19 and TRBJ2-2; TRBD2 is a possible D gene (6 bases). The CDR3 length is 16 residues. Per germline, CDR1 LNHDA and CDR2 SQIVND (reference sequence).

This clone appeared a single time. The chain joins TRBV27 to TRBJ2-1; 8 nucleotides agree with TRBD1. Losses at the gene ends were 0 bases for V and 7 bases for J; bases not matched to a gene: 5. The V gene's germline CDR1 is MNHEY and CDR2 SMNVEV (reference sequence). This CDR3 has 15 amino acids. CDR3 amino acids: CASSLSRGTGNEQFF. The CDR3 DNA reads TGTGCCAGCAGTTTATCGAGGGGGACAGGAAATGAGCAGTTCTTC.

The rearrangement links TRBV6-1 to TRBJ2-3; perhaps TRBD1 as D (5 bases). The germline V gene encodes CDR1 MNHNS and CDR2 SASEGT. V gave up 2 bases and J gave up 4 bases, with 7 bases separating them. This CDR3 contains 13 residues. For the CDR3, the DNA is TGTGCCAGCAGTGAAAGGGGCGCAGATACGCAGTATTTT. Protein product: CASSERGADTQYF.

The chain employs TRBV2 and TRBJ1-2; D is possibly TRBD1 (6 bases). Germline CDR1 SNHLY, CDR2 FYNNEI. The V end lost 8 bases, the J end lost 3 bases, and 19 bases lay between the germline ends. The CDR3 is 15 residues long. Here the CDR3 reads CASWDLRDKYYGYTF. CDR3 DNA sequence: TGTGCCAGCTGGGATCTCCGGGACAAGTACTATGGCTACACCTTC.

This sequence joins TRBV9 and TRBJ2-3; 10 nucleotides align to TRBD2. V gave up 0 bases and J gave up 3 bases; unmatched junction bases: 16. The CDR3 is made up of 20 amino acids. CDR1 and CDR2 from the germline V gene are SGDLS and YYNGEE. CDR3 bases: TGTGCCAGCAGCGTAGATGATCTAGCGGGGGTATCGGCATTTACAGATACGCAGTATTTT. Encoded protein: CASSVDDLAGVSAFTDTQYF.

The chain links TRBV30 to TRBJ1-1; D is unclear. Trimming pared 5 bases from V and 1 base from J, leaving 11 bases between. The length of the CDR3 is 13 residues. CDR1 is GTSNPN, CDR2 SVGIG, per germline (reference sequence). This chain's CDR3 is CAWARTANTEAFF. CDR3 DNA sequence: TGTGCCTGGGCCCGGACGGCGAACACTGAAGCTTTCTTT.

As regards this clone: One end of the junction does not line up with germline, which may come from a read error. The V gene is TRBV29-1, the J gene TRBJ2-3; D is undetermined. The CDR3 totals 12 residues. The V gene's germline CDR1 is SQVTM and CDR2 ANQGSEA. CDR3 DNA sequence: TGCAGCGTTGAACGGAGCACAGATGCGCAGTATTTT. The encoded protein is CSVERSTDAQYF.

J is TRBJ2-5 and V is TRBV7-9; D could derive from TRBD1 or TRBD2 (6 bases each). The end of the DNA fits TRBJ2-7 better, so the J call may be wrong. This CDR3 has 13 residues. Per germline, CDR1 SEHNR and CDR2 FQNEAQ (reference sequence). This CDR3 reads CASSLEGGYEQYF. The CDR3, as DNA: TGTGCCAGCAGCCTCGAGGGGGGCTACGAGCAGTACTTC.

The chain recombines TRBV7-2 with TRBJ1-5; no definite D call. Germline-derived CDR1 and CDR2 are SGHTA and FQGNSA. The CDR3 loop spans 13 amino acids. Trimming removed 3 bases from V and 5 bases from J, with 8 bases in between. CDR3 bases: TGTGCCAGCAGCTTTGCTGGTGATCAGCCCCAGCATTTT. This sequence encodes CASSFAGDQPQHF.

The chain carries TRBV11-3 and TRBJ2-1; 12 nucleotides agree with TRBD2. Germline V gene sequence: CDR1 SGHNT, CDR2 YENEEA. The CDR3 spans 15 residues. V dropped 1 base and J dropped 8; count of bases not matched to a gene: 3. CDR3 protein: CASSLGASGRDEQFF. The CDR3 bases are TGTGCCAGCAGCTTAGGGGCTAGCGGGAGGGATGAGCAGTTCTTC.

This clone turned up a few times. The V gene is TRBV5-1, the J gene TRBJ1-1, with D possibly TRBD1 on 6 matching bases. Trimming removed 4 bases at V and 1 base at J, with 8 bases between. The V gene's germline CDR1 is SGHRS and CDR2 YFSETQ. The CDR3 covers 13 residues. The CDR3: CASSGQKNTEAFF. CDR3 DNA sequence: TGCGCCAGCAGCGGACAGAAGAACACTGAAGCTTTCTTT. The full variable domain, rest sourced from reference TRBV5-1 and TRBJ1-1, is KAGVTQTPRYLIKTRGQQVTLSCSPISGHRSVSWYQQTPGQGLQFLFEYFSETQRNKGNFPGRFSGRQFSNSRSEMNVSTLELGDSALYLCASSGQKNTEAFFGQGTRLTVV.

The genes are TRBV5-4 and TRBJ2-7, with 9 bases matching TRBD1. The CDR3 covers 13 residues. V shed 4 bases and J 5 bases; nucleotides not matched to a gene: 4. Germline V gives CDR1 SGHNT, CDR2 YYREEE (reference sequence). CDR3 sequence (DNA): TGTGCCAGCAGCACCCGGGACAGGGACGAGCAGTACTTC. It specifies CASSTRDRDEQYF.

V usage is TRBV2 and J usage is TRBJ2-3, with a possible D match to TRBD2 (6 bases). There are 13 residues in the CDR3. The V gene lost 11 bases and the J gene lost 3 bases, with 15 bases spanning the gap. Germline V lookup: CDR1 SNHLY, CDR2 FYNNEI. Written as DNA, the CDR3 is TGTGCCTCACGTCCGGAGGGGACAGATACGCAGTATTTT. Protein product: CASRPEGTDTQYF.